This T cell receptor (beta chain) originates from a study of T cell repertoires in cytomegalovirus infection. Study-wide background: Well-studied HLA-B-restricted CMV epitopes were used in the study alongside recently identified HLA-C-restricted ones. Both CMV infection and a matching HLA type were indicated by public TCR beta signatures. Overall study findings and caveats: CMV-specific TCR beta clonotypes restricted by HLA-C were the ones dominating the ex vivo response.

TCRdb reprocessed the reads via MiXCR and lists one record per CDR3 protein. Of about 900,000 distinct CDR3 sequences in the sample, under 40% were seen once. As to this clonotype: Its antigen is unidentified.

CDR3 length: 15 residues. Germline V gene sequence: CDR1 MNHEY, CDR2 SVGAGI. V shed 4 bases and J shed 2 bases, with 15 bases lying between them. The chain has TRBV6-5 and TRBJ2-7; a weak D match, TRBD2 (7 bases). The specimen was cultured CD8+ T cells from PBMCs, collected from culture after CMV antigen stimulation. This TCR was recovered from a human donor in good health (CMV status not recorded). Some clones in this sample may be carry-over from other donors' samples. The CDR3 spells CASSWGEGGPYEQYF. CDR3 bases: TGTGCCAGCAGTTGGGGGGAGGGGGGTCCCTACGAGCAGTACTTC.